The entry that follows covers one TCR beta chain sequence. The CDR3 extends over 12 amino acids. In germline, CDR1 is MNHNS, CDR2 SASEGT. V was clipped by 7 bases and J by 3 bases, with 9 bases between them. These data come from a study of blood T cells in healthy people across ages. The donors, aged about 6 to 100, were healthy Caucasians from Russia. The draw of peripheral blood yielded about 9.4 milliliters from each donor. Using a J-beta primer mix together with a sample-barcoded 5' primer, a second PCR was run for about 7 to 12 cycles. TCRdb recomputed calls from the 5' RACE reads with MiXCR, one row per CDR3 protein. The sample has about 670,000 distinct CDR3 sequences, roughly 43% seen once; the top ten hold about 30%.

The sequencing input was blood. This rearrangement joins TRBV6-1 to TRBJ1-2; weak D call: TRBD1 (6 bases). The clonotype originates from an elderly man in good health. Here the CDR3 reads CASTGADYGYTF. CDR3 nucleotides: TGTGCCAGCACGGGGGCTGACTATGGCTACACCTTC.